The T cell receptor (beta chain) under discussion was sequenced for a study of tumor and adjacent non-tumor tissue in lung cancer. Study in general: Stage I to III disease affected roughly ten men and about five women aged about 31 to 76. Some 4.2 million productive TCRbeta reads were obtained per sample on average.

Trimming left V 3 bases short and J 10 bases short, with 14 bases between. Germline loops: CDR1 KGHDR, CDR2 SFDVKD. This CDR3 has 13 residues. RNA was extracted from bulk tissue without any cell sorting. The normal lung tissue was taken more than 3 cm from the tumor edge. Concerning this clonotype: With a much larger clone just one base away, this may be a read error.

A modified ARM-PCR protocol with three rounds of nested PCR amplified TCRbeta. TCRdb used MiXCR to reprocess the multiplex PCR reads, holding one entry per CDR3 protein. Of some 95,000 distinct CDR3 sequences in the sample, 80% were seen once. The V gene is TRBV24-1, the J gene TRBJ1-1; no reliable D call. This clonotype originated in a man aged 60 to 75 with small cell lung cancer. The sample comprised distant non-tumor lung tissue. In DNA form, the CDR3 reads TGTGCCACCAGTGATGGGTCTCGATTTGGAGCTTTCTTT. The encoded protein is CATSDGSRFGAFF.